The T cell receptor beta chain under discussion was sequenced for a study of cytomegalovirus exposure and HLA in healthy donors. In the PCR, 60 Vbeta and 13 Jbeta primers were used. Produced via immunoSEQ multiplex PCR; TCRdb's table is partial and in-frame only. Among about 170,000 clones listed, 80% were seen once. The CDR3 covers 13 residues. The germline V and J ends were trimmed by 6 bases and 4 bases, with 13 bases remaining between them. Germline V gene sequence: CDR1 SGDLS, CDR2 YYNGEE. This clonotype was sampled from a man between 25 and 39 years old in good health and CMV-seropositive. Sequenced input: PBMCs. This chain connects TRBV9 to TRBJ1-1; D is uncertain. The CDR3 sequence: CASNNTICTEAFF. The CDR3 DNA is TGTGCCAGCAATAACACGATATGCACTGAAGCTTTCTTT.